A single sample is the source of the 26 T cell receptor beta chains below, sequenced in a study of OX40 agonist ivuxolimab in advanced cancers. Measured with immunoSEQ multiplex PCR; TCRdb has only the in-frame clones, and not every one. Of about 83,000 clones listed, over 75% are singletons. The source was CD4+ or CD8+ T cells sorted from blood, collected in a trial of the OX40 agonist ivuxolimab. The receptors were gathered from an adult with an advanced solid tumor such as melanoma, head and neck, liver or kidney cancer.

This chain connects TRBV19 to TRBJ1-2; 9 nucleotides agree with TRBD1. The CDR3 is 16 amino acids. The V gene's germline CDR1 is LNHDA and CDR2 SQIVND (reference sequence). The ends lost 3 bases at V and 6 bases at J; junction bases unmatched: 11. Here the CDR3 DNA reads TGTGCCAGTAGTATTGGTTCTGGACAGGGGCGTAATGGCTACACCTTC. Translation gives CASSIGSGQGRNGYTF.

The chain is built from TRBV5-1 and TRBJ2-7, with 12 bases fitting TRBD1. The CDR3 is made up of 15 amino acids. V shed 0 bases, J shed 5 bases, and the junction held 3 bases outside the gene matches. CDR1 is SGHRS and CDR2 is YFSETQ in the germline V gene. The CDR3 DNA reads TGCGCCAGCAGCTTGGCGGGACAGGGGGCGCACGAGCAGTACTTC. It yields the protein CASSLAGQGAHEQYF.

CDR3 sequence reads: CASKSKQNTGELFF. As DNA, the CDR3 is TGTGCCAGTAAATCCAAGCAGAACACCGGGGAGCTGTTTTTT. The rearrangement joins TRBV19 to TRBJ2-2; D gene uncertain. Germline values: CDR1 LNHDA, CDR2 SQIVND (reference sequence). With 7 bases removed from V and 1 base from J, the gap between germline ends came to 10 bases. The CDR3 runs to 14 residues.

The chain couples TRBV4-3 to TRBJ2-3, with 12 bases aligning to TRBD2. Germline loops: CDR1 LGHNA, CDR2 YSLEER. Germline trimming cut 0 bases from V and 5 bases from J; bases unmatched to any gene: 3. The CDR3 totals 16 residues. The CDR3 DNA follows: TGCGCCAGCAGCCAAGACCTAGCGGGGGGGATAGATACGCAGTATTTT. Protein: CASSQDLAGGIDTQYF.

The chain combines TRBV5-1 with TRBJ2-3; no firm D call. V was trimmed by 1 base and J by 0 bases, leaving 9 bases between them. Per germline, CDR1 SGHRS and CDR2 YFSETQ. The CDR3 has 15 residues. CDR3 bases: TGCGCCAGCAGCTTGTGGGCCGGTAGCACAGATACGCAGTATTTT. Translation: CASSLWAGSTDTQYF.

This clone was recorded only once. The rearrangement links TRBV7-2 to TRBJ2-7; TRBD2 is a possible D gene (6 bases). Germline V gives CDR1 SGHTA, CDR2 FQGNSA. This CDR3 spans 15 amino acids. Deletions cut 5 bases from V and 6 bases from J, with 20 bases between. CDR3 amino acids: CASSPGGGRPIEQYF. For the CDR3, the DNA is TGTGCCAGCAGCCCCGGCGGAGGGCGGCCTATCGAGCAGTACTTC.

V usage is TRBV30 and J usage is TRBJ2-2; possibly TRBD2 for D (7 bases). Between the trimmed V and J ends, which lost 5 bases and 5 bases, there was a span of 18 bases. CDR1 is GTSNPN and CDR2 is SVGIG in the germline V gene (reference sequence). The length of the CDR3 is 15 residues. CDR3 residues: CAWGRGGGGTGELFF. CDR3 nucleotides: TGTGCCTGGGGGAGGGGGGGAGGCGGGACCGGGGAGCTGTTTTTT.

The chain links TRBV5-8 to TRBJ1-5; D call uncertain. Trimming took off 1 base at V and 6 bases at J, with 8 bases between the two ends. The CDR3 has 13 residues. Looked up from germline, CDR1 is SGHTS and CDR2 is YDEGEE. The CDR3: CASSLQVGQPQHF. In DNA form, the CDR3 reads TGTGCCAGCAGCTTGCAGGTGGGTCAGCCCCAGCATTTT.

V usage is TRBV30 and J usage is TRBJ2-1, with TRBD1 matching over 7 bases. The CDR3 is 14 residues long. The germline gives CDR1 GTSNPN, CDR2 SVGIG (reference sequence). With V trimmed by 2 bases and J by 8 bases, 9 bases remained unmatched. CDR3 loop: CAWSSGTVIHEQFF. The DNA for the CDR3 is TGTGCCTGGAGTTCCGGGACAGTAATTCATGAGCAGTTCTTC.

The rearrangement uses TRBV10-2 and TRBJ2-6; 9 bases line up with TRBD1. CDR1 is WSHSY, CDR2 SAAADI, per germline. This CDR3 comprises 13 residues. V was clipped by 7 bases and J by 8 bases; unmatched bases: 3. The CDR3 DNA is TGCGCCAGCAAACAGGGGGCGACCAACGTCCTGACTTTC. This encodes CASKQGATNVLTF.

The V call is TRBV29-1, the J call TRBJ2-1; 8 nucleotides match TRBD2. The V gene end was trimmed by 4 bases and the J gene end by 8 bases; junction bases not matched to a gene: 4. CDR1 is SQVTM, CDR2 ANQGSEA, per germline. The CDR3 is 12 residues long. DNA of the CDR3: TGCAGCGTTGGGGGGACTAGAGATGAGCAGTTCTTC. Encoded protein: CSVGGTRDEQFF.

The chain joins TRBV28 to TRBJ1-2; D may be TRBD1 (6 bases). Germline loops: CDR1 MDHEN, CDR2 SYDVKM. The ends were cut back, 2 bases at V and 8 bases at J, with 12 bases in the middle. The CDR3 extends over 13 amino acids. This chain's CDR3 is CASSLGGLGGYTF. CDR3 in DNA: TGTGCCAGCAGTTTAGGGGGGCTGGGGGGCTACACCTTC.

V usage is TRBV6-5 and J usage is TRBJ1-3, with TRBD1 identical over 8 bases. The CDR3 has 16 residues. Germline V CDR1 and CDR2: MNHEY, SVGAGI. The V and J ends lost 2 bases and 4 bases, in that order; junction bases with no gene match: 7. The CDR3 DNA follows: TGTGCCAGCAGTTACGACAGGGGTCACGAGGGAAACACCATATATTTT. Residues: CASSYDRGHEGNTIYF.

This clone occurred a few times. The chain recombines TRBV18 with TRBJ1-4; weak D call: TRBD1 (6 bases). This CDR3 region has 14 residues. The germline gives CDR1 KGHSH, CDR2 LQKENI. Trimming removed 2 bases from V and 8 bases from J, with 12 bases in between. CDR3 bases: TGTGCCAGCTCACCAGTACAGGGCGGGGAAAAACTGTTTTTT. This gives the protein CASSPVQGGEKLFF.

The count of this clone is one. This chain connects TRBV7-4 to TRBJ2-2; unclear D gene. V was cut by 3 bases and J by 9 bases, with 17 bases left in between. Germline V CDR1 and CDR2: SGHVT, SQSDAQ. CDR3 length: 15 residues. CDR3 sequence reads: CASSLYTCPPRELFF. In nucleotides, the CDR3 is TGTGCCAGCAGCTTGTACACCTGCCCCCCCCGGGAGCTGTTTTTT.

The genes are TRBV30 and TRBJ2-7; 9 nucleotides line up with TRBD2. V trimming: 5 bases; J trimming: 0 bases; junction bases outside the gene matches: 8. Germline assignment: CDR1 GTSNPN and CDR2 SVGIG (reference sequence). CDR3 length equals 15 residues. The CDR3 loop reads CAWDSSGARSYEQYF. In nucleotides, the CDR3 is TGTGCCTGGGATTCTAGCGGGGCTCGCTCCTACGAGCAGTACTTC.

The J gene is TRBJ2-7, the V gene TRBV6-5; D is undetermined. Germline CDR1 MNHEY, CDR2 SVGAGI. This CDR3 spans 16 amino acids. Between the trimmed V and J ends, which lost 0 bases and 0 bases, there was a span of 12 bases. The CDR3 nucleotides are TGTGCCAGCAGTTACTCCTGGCAACAGAGCTCCTACGAGCAGTACTTC. This encodes CASSYSWQQSSYEQYF.

The chain employs TRBV4-1 and TRBJ2-1; D not certain. V was shortened by 4 bases and J by 4 bases, with 20 bases between the two germline ends. Germline CDR1 reads MGHRA; CDR2 reads YSYEKL. The length of the CDR3 is 17 residues. The CDR3 coding sequence is TGCGCCAGCAGCCCCCGGCCCTTTAGTACGTCTTACAATGAGCAGTTCTTC. Its protein product is CASSPRPFSTSYNEQFF.

This chain connects TRBV10-1 to TRBJ2-5, with TRBD1 as a possible D gene (5 bases). CDR1 is WNHNN, CDR2 SYGVQD, per germline (reference sequence). Trimming left V 8 bases short and J 4 bases short, with 14 bases between. CDR3 size: 13 residues. CDR3 nucleotides: TGCGCCAGCGCCGACAGTCCAGGAGAGACCCAGTACTTC. Its protein is CASADSPGETQYF.

The chain links TRBV28 to TRBJ1-5; 8 bases line up with TRBD1. There are 16 residues in the CDR3. V was pared by 5 bases and J by 2 bases, with 8 bases of the junction left unmatched. Germline V gives CDR1 MDHEN, CDR2 SYDVKM. CDR3 bases: TGTGCCAGCAGTAATGCAGGGGGCCTAGGCAATCAGCCCCAGCATTTT. Protein product: CASSNAGGLGNQPQHF.

The chain recombines TRBV19 with TRBJ1-1; weak D call: TRBD1 (6 bases). CDR3 length equals 13 residues. Looked up from germline, CDR1 is LNHDA and CDR2 is SQIVND (reference sequence). The ends were cut back, 3 bases at V and 10 bases at J, with 15 bases in the middle. CDR3 in DNA: TGTGCCAGTAGTATGGGCGGCAGGGGAAGAGCTTTCTTT. The encoded protein is CASSMGGRGRAFF.

The V call is TRBV30, the J call TRBJ1-5, with 10 bases fitting TRBD1. V trimming: 2 bases; J trimming: 0 bases; junction bases outside the gene matches: 7. The CDR3 loop spans 17 amino acids. Germline V gives CDR1 GTSNPN, CDR2 SVGIG (reference sequence). The CDR3 here is CAWSRTGGFNSNQPQHF. The CDR3 DNA is TGTGCCTGGAGTCGGACAGGGGGGTTTAATAGCAATCAGCCCCAGCATTTT.

The CDR3 DNA reads as TGTGCCTGGAGTGCAGGACTCGTCACAGATACGCAGTATTTT. Translated: CAWSAGLVTDTQYF. V is TRBV30 and J is TRBJ2-3, with D tentatively TRBD2 (5 bases). Germline V gene data show CDR1 as GTSNPN and CDR2 as SVGIG (reference sequence). The V gene lost 1 base and the J gene lost 2 bases, with 10 bases spanning the gap. The CDR3 is 14 amino acids.

The rearrangement joins TRBV20-1 to TRBJ2-7; D possibly matches TRBD1 or TRBD2 (5 bases each). CDR3 size: 11 residues. From germline, CDR1 is DFQATT and CDR2 SNEGSKA (reference sequence). The V gene lost 6 bases and the J gene lost 8 bases, with 14 bases spanning the gap. The CDR3 coding sequence is TGCAGTGCCCCACTCGGGACGCAGCAGTACTTC. The encoded protein is CSAPLGTQQYF.

The rearrangement joins TRBV14 to TRBJ1-6, with 9 nucleotides matching TRBD1. This CDR3 has 15 amino acids. With 4 bases clipped from V and 7 bases from J, the junction kept 5 bases outside the gene matches. Per the germline V gene, CDR1 is SGHDN and CDR2 is FVKESK. The CDR3 DNA follows: TGTGCCAGCAGCCCCCGGGACAGGGACAATTCACCCCTCCACTTT. It is translated as CASSPRDRDNSPLHF.

This chain links TRBV5-1 with TRBJ1-1; 9 bases match TRBD1. V shed 3 bases, J shed 10 bases, and the junction held 7 bases outside the gene matches. Germline CDR1 is SGHRS and CDR2 is YFSETQ. This CDR3 has 13 residues. DNA for the CDR3: TGCGCCAGCAGCTGGGCGGGACAGGGAGCAGCTTTCTTT. Protein product: CASSWAGQGAAFF.